The 13 T cell receptor beta chains below were found in one sample sequenced in a study of blood T cell repertoires in COVID-19. Using immunoSEQ multiplex PCR, the repertoire was profiled, and TCRdb retains in-frame clones only, with some absent. This table holds some 200,000 clones, around 94% found once. Sequenced input: peripheral blood. The receptors here all came from a young man with COVID-19, enrolled during active disease.

This chain joins TRBV9 and TRBJ1-1; TRBD1 might be the D (5 bases). V lost 2 bases and J 5 bases, leaving 10 bases between the germline ends. Germline loops: CDR1 SGDLS, CDR2 YYNGEE. This CDR3 contains 13 residues. The CDR3 here is CASSVHGATEAFF. The CDR3 DNA is TGTGCCAGCAGCGTCCATGGGGCGACTGAAGCTTTCTTT.

The J gene is TRBJ1-4, the V gene TRBV7-6, with a possible D match to TRBD1 (6 bases). Per the germline V gene, CDR1 is SGHVS and CDR2 is FNYEAQ. The CDR3 sequence is 17 residues long. V lost 1 base and J lost 4, with 16 bases in between. Written as DNA, the CDR3 is TGTGCCAGCAGCTTAGAGGTGCAGGGGACGGGTAATGAAAAACTGTTTTTT. As protein: CASSLEVQGTGNEKLFF.

This chain links TRBV4-2 with TRBJ2-3; 8 bases line up with TRBD1. With V trimmed by 0 bases and J by 8 bases, 10 bases remained unmatched. The CDR3 extends over 16 amino acids. From germline, CDR1 is LGHNA and CDR2 YNFKEQ. DNA for the CDR3: TGTGCCAGCAGCCAAGATAACACAGGGGGTGTTGGTACGCAGTATTTT. Translation gives CASSQDNTGGVGTQYF.

This clone was seen just once. The chain carries TRBV19 and TRBJ2-3, with 9 bases lining up with TRBD1. This CDR3 comprises 16 residues. Per the germline V gene, CDR1 is LNHDA and CDR2 is SQIVND (reference sequence). With 7 bases clipped from V and 3 bases from J, the junction kept 11 bases outside the gene matches. CDR3 in DNA: TGTGCCAGTAAAGATACCGGGACAGGGCCAACAGATACGCAGTATTTT. It encodes CASKDTGTGPTDTQYF. The entire variable domain, with the rest obtained from reference TRBV19 and TRBJ2-3, is as follows: DGGITQSPKYLFRKEGQNVTLSCEQNLNHDAMYWYRQDPGQGLRLIYYSQIVNDFQKGDIAEGYSVSREKKESFPLTVTSAQKNPTAFYLCASKDTGTGPTDTQYFGPGTRLTVL.

V usage is TRBV6-5 and J usage is TRBJ2-5; TRBD1 aligns across 7 bases. V shed 6 bases, J shed 2 bases, and the junction held 0 bases outside the gene matches. The CDR3 consists of 12 residues. Germline CDR1 MNHEY, CDR2 SVGAGI. DNA for the CDR3: TGTGCCAGCAGGGACAGGCAAGAGACCCAGTACTTC. Protein: CASRDRQETQYF.

The gene calls are TRBV18 and TRBJ2-6; 8 nucleotides match TRBD2. CDR1 and CDR2 (germline): KGHSH, LQKENI. Trimming took 6 bases from V and 0 from J; bases not matched to a gene: 7. This CDR3 has 17 residues. The CDR3 loop reads CASSRGGPNSGANVLTF. The DNA for the CDR3 is TGTGCCAGCTCCCGCGGGGGGCCTAACTCTGGGGCCAACGTCCTGACTTTC.

The J gene is TRBJ2-5, the V gene TRBV3-1 (or the pseudogene TRBV3-2), with 8 positions matching TRBD1. V lost 0 bases to trimming and J lost 4 bases; unmatched junction nucleotides: 7. CDR1 LGHDT and CDR2 YNNKEL come from the germline V gene (reference sequence). The CDR3 totals 16 residues. CDR3 amino acids: CASSQDRGPRLETQYF. Written as DNA, the CDR3 is TGTGCCAGCAGCCAAGACAGGGGGCCTAGGTTAGAGACCCAGTACTTC.

V gene TRBV5-6 combines with J gene TRBJ1-2, with a weak D call TRBD1 (5 bases). Germline V CDR1 and CDR2: SGHDT, YYEEEE. This CDR3 contains 14 residues. Trimming pared 4 bases from V and 2 bases from J, leaving 12 bases between. CDR3 nucleotides: TGTGCCAGCAGCCCCCCGACAGCAAACTATGGCTACACCTTC. Its translation: CASSPPTANYGYTF.

This chain uses TRBV9 with TRBJ2-1; 7 bases are shared with TRBD1. V trimming: 2 bases; J trimming: 0 bases; junction bases outside the gene matches: 2. The CDR3 contains 15 residues. In germline, CDR1 is SGDLS, CDR2 YYNGEE. CDR3 nucleotide sequence: TGTGCCAGCAGCGTCTGGGACAGCTCCTACAATGAGCAGTTCTTC. Encoded protein: CASSVWDSSYNEQFF.

This clone came up a few times. V gene TRBV4-2 combines with J gene TRBJ2-1; 8 nucleotides match TRBD2. CDR3 size: 17 residues. The ends lost 1 base at V and 0 bases at J; junction bases unmatched: 5. Germline CDR1 is LGHNA and CDR2 is YNFKEQ. This CDR3 reads CASSQAGTRSSYNEQFF. The CDR3 coding sequence is TGTGCCAGCAGCCAAGCCGGGACTAGGAGCTCCTACAATGAGCAGTTCTTC.

V usage is TRBV11-2 and J usage is TRBJ2-2; TRBD1 might be the D (8 bases). The CDR3 sequence is 18 residues long. CDR1 is SGHAT, CDR2 FQNNGV, per germline. Trimming removed 0 bases from V and 5 bases from J, with 19 bases in between. In DNA form, the CDR3 reads TGTGCCAGCAGCTTAGATGGGCTACAGGGGGGAGGGACCGGGGAGCTGTTTTTT. It translates to CASSLDGLQGGGTGELFF.

The rearrangement links TRBV10-3 to TRBJ1-2, with D possibly matching TRBD1 (5 bases). The germline V and J ends were trimmed by 0 bases and 4 bases, with 15 bases remaining between them. Germline V gives CDR1 ENHRY, CDR2 SYGVKD. This CDR3 is built from 16 residues. The CDR3 DNA reads as TGTGCCATCAGTGAGTCGGTAGGGCTGGGGCCCTATGGCTACACCTTC. Its translation: CAISESVGLGPYGYTF.

J is TRBJ2-1 and V is TRBV7-9; tentative D call: TRBD1 (6 bases). Germline CDR1 SEHNR, CDR2 FQNEAQ (reference sequence). The CDR3 spans 16 residues. Trimming stripped 5 bases from V and 1 base from J, with 15 bases between. The CDR3 loop reads CASSILGAKSYNEQFF. The CDR3, as DNA: TGTGCCAGCAGCATACTGGGGGCGAAGTCCTACAATGAGCAGTTCTTC.